The rows below give T cell receptor beta chains drawn from one sample of a study of type 1 and type 2 diabetes patients. TCRdb analysed the multiplex PCR reads with MiXCR anew, one entry per CDR3 protein. The table shows some 250,000 distinct CDR3 sequences, with approximately 50% occurring only once. Sequencing was carried out using peripheral blood mononuclear cells (PBMCs). The receptors were sampled from a young man with type 2 diabetes. Each CDR3 is given with its conserved first and last residue. A D gene is named only where the DNA matches it firmly.

v_gene	d_gene	j_gene	CDR3aa
TRBV7-8	-	TRBJ1-1	CASSLDLLGGHPAGAFF
TRBV15	TRBD2	TRBJ2-7	CATSRDWAGGGSYEQYF
TRBV7-4	-	TRBJ1-1	CASTKTDSEAFF
TRBV4-1	TRBD1	TRBJ1-5	CASSTDRESSQPQHF
TRBV2	-	TRBJ1-5	CASVEGSNQPQHF
TRBV20-1	-	TRBJ1-2	CSASDTLLAGAGYTF
TRBV14	TRBD2	TRBJ2-1	CASSPWGGGMDDEQFF
TRBV15	TRBD1	TRBJ1-2	CATSRDGTGVGYGYTF
TRBV29-1	TRBD2	TRBJ2-1	CSGGAGVGYNEQFF
TRBV7-3	-	TRBJ2-1	CASSPARNSNEQFF
TRBV10-1	-	TRBJ2-7	CASSLTRDSYEQYF
TRBV5-4	TRBD1	TRBJ2-1	CASSLVGQDNEQFF
TRBV6-6	-	TRBJ2-1	CASSYPDTHEQFF
TRBV2	TRBD1	TRBJ1-4	CASSGTGGDEKLFF